Listed below are T cell receptor beta chains from one sample, sequenced in a study of blood T cell repertoires in COVID-19. TCRdb's copy holds only in-frame clones and misses some; the assay was immunoSEQ multiplex PCR. Of 250,000 to 300,000 clones listed, approximately 88% are singletons. The sequenced sample consisted of PBMCs or T cells enriched from blood (not recorded which). Receptor source: a young woman who had recovered from COVID-19. The CDR3 runs from the conserved cysteine through the conserved F or W. A D gene is named only where the DNA matches it firmly. Size is omitted from some rows. Given values are once, few, many or a class for expanded clones.

>TRBD1|TRBJ1-2|-|TRBV28
CASTLDRGPVNYGYTF
TGTGCCAGCACCCTGGACAGGGGTCCTGTTAACTATGGCTACACCTTC
>TRBD1|TRBJ2-2|-|TRBV29-1
CSVLGQGAPGELFF
TGCAGCGTTTTGGGACAGGGGGCACCCGGGGAGCTGTTTTTT
>TRBD2|TRBJ2-5|once|TRBV18
CASSLTSGQETQYF
TGTGCCAGCTCACTAACTAGCGGGCAAGAGACCCAGTACTTC
>-|TRBJ2-2|-|TRBV4-1
CASSPAAQDYSGELFF
TGCGCCAGCAGCCCAGCGGCGCAGGACTATTCCGGGGAGCTGTTTTTT
>-|TRBJ2-5|once|TRBV29-1
CSVVGGSRETQYF
TGCAGCGTTGTAGGAGGGAGCAGGGAGACCCAGTACTTC
>-|TRBJ1-5|-|TRBV19
CASSIGGWTGNQPQHF
TGTGCCAGTAGTATAGGTGGATGGACGGGGAATCAGCCCCAGCATTTT
>TRBD2|TRBJ2-2|-|TRBV27
CASSYIAGLWTGELFF
TGTGCCAGCAGTTACATAGCGGGGCTTTGGACCGGGGAGCTGTTTTTT
>TRBD1|TRBJ1-2|many|TRBV30
CAWSVINRGANYGYTF
TGTGCCTGGAGTGTAATAAACAGGGGAGCTAACTATGGCTACACCTTC
>TRBD1|TRBJ1-1|-|TRBV6-1
CASSEWPGQGTLNTEAFF
TGTGCCAGCAGTGAATGGCCGGGACAGGGAACCTTGAACACTGAAGCTTTCTTT
>-|TRBJ1-4|-|TRBV9
CASSPTGYANEKLFF
TGTGCCAGCAGCCCTACAGGGTATGCTAATGAAAAACTGTTTTTT
>-|TRBJ1-5|-|TRBV7-6
CASSSIGRDLNNQPQHF
TGTGCCAGCAGCTCAATAGGACGGGATTTAAACAATCAGCCCCAGCATTTT
>-|TRBJ1-1|-|TRBV30
CAWSPYRSTEAFF
TGTGCCTGGAGTCCGTATCGTTCTACTGAAGCTTTCTTT
>TRBD1|TRBJ2-7|-|TRBV9
CASSVGTGQPHF
TGTGCCAGCAGCGTGGGGACAGGCCAACCCCACTTC
>TRBD2|TRBJ2-7|-|TRBV7-2
CATVTSGVYEQYF
TGTGCCACTGTGACTAGCGGGGTTTACGAGCAGTACTTC
>-|TRBJ1-6|-|TRBV18
CASSPLQGVDSPLHF
TGTGCCAGCTCACCACTACAGGGAGTCGATTCACCCCTCCACTTT
>TRBD1|TRBJ1-6|-|TRBV3-1/TRBV3-2
CASKQGDNSPLHF
TGTGCCAGCAAACAGGGGGATAATTCACCCCTCCACTTT
>-|TRBJ2-3|-|TRBV5-1
CASSLVGLSTDTQYF
TGCGCCAGCAGCTTGGTTGGACTGAGCACAGATACGCAGTATTTT
>-|TRBJ2-7|-|TRBV12-2
CASRSGWGESGSYEQYF
TGTGCAAGTCGCTCAGGATGGGGGGAGTCAGGCTCCTACGAGCAGTACTTC
>-|TRBJ2-7|-|TRBV7-2
CASSLWGQYGEQYF
TGTGCCAGCAGCTTATGGGGCCAATACGGCGAGCAGTACTTC
>-|TRBJ2-1|-|TRBV12-3/TRBV12-4
CASSLPAPGEQFF
TGTGCCAGCAGTTTACCCGCCCCAGGGGAGCAGTTCTTC
>TRBD2|TRBJ2-3|-|TRBV27
CASSGGLADVTDTQYF
TGTGCCAGCAGTGGTGGACTAGCGGACGTCACAGATACGCAGTATTTT
>-|TRBJ1-1|-|TRBV3-1/TRBV3-2
CASSQELGRAYEAFF
TGTGCCAGCAGCCAAGAGTTGGGCAGGGCCTATGAAGCTTTCTTT
>TRBD1|TRBJ2-7|-|TRBV7-9
CASSFPIEGDRPYEQYF
TGTGCCAGCAGCTTTCCTATCGAGGGGGACAGACCTTACGAGCAGTACTTC
>-|TRBJ1-1|-|TRBV6-4
CASSDLGLNTEAFF
TGTGCCAGCAGTGACTTGGGCTTGAACACTGAAGCTTTCTTT
>-|TRBJ2-5|-|TRBV7-9
CASSLDNQETQYF
TGTGCCAGCAGCTTGGACAACCAAGAGACCCAGTACTTC
>TRBD2|TRBJ2-7|once|TRBV5-6
CASSLWGEGVLYEQYF
TGTGCCAGCAGCTTGTGGGGGGAGGGCGTTCTCTACGAGCAGTACTTC
>TRBD1|TRBJ2-3|-|TRBV28
CASSLSEWAQPGQGPTDTQYF
TGTGCCAGCAGTTTATCAGAATGGGCCCAACCGGGACAGGGTCCCACAGATACGCAGTATTTT
>TRBD1|TRBJ1-1|-|TRBV30
CAWGQGSTEAFF
TGTGCCTGGGGACAGGGGAGCACTGAAGCTTTCTTT
>-|TRBJ1-2|-|TRBV19
CASTRGGSYGYTF
TGTGCCAGTACACGGGGCGGGAGCTATGGCTACACCTTC